This is a list of T cell receptor beta chains from one sample in a study of regulatory T cells in long-lasting Graves disease. TCRdb recomputed calls from the multiplex PCR reads with MiXCR, one row per CDR3 protein. The sample consists of 530,000 or so distinct CDR3 sequences, about 16% of them appearing once. The same data also contributed to another study, on T cells in Graves' hyperthyroidism and ophthalmopathy.

Sequenced here: peripheral blood mononuclear cells (PBMCs), sampled at new diagnosis, from a patient treated with antithyroid drugs. These receptors were collected from a man aged 18-30 years with Graves disease. The CDR3 runs from the conserved cysteine through the conserved F or W. Each record gives: CDR3 protein, CDR3 DNA, clone size, V gene, J gene, CDR3 length, D gene. D genes are given only for firm matches. Clone size is stated in some rows and not others, as once, few, many or a class when expanded.

CDR3aa: CASSATEAGSYEQFF
CDR3nt: TGTGCCAGCAGCGCTACGGAAGCGGGATCATATGAGCAGTTCTTC
abundance: -
v_gene: TRBV9
j_gene: TRBJ2-1
len: 15
d_gene: TRBD2

CDR3aa: CASSFTSNGQFF
CDR3nt: TGTGCCAGCAGCTTTACTAGTAATGGGCAGTTCTTC
abundance: few
v_gene: TRBV3-1
j_gene: TRBJ2-1
len: 12
d_gene: -

CDR3aa: CSVRIRPDLREQYF
CDR3nt: TGCAGCGTGAGAATTCGGCCTGACCTCCGCGAGCAGTACTTC
abundance: many
v_gene: TRBV29-1
j_gene: TRBJ2-7
len: 14
d_gene: -

CDR3aa: CSVNGGLAGFQVPTYNEQFF
CDR3nt: TGCAGCGTTAATGGGGGACTAGCGGGTTTCCAAGTACCGACCTACAATGAGCAGTTCTTC
abundance: -
v_gene: TRBV29-1
j_gene: TRBJ2-1
len: 20
d_gene: TRBD2

CDR3aa: CASSLAGRSQPQHF
CDR3nt: TGTGCCAGCAGTTTGGCGGGCAGGTCTCAGCCCCAGCATTTT
abundance: many
v_gene: TRBV12-3/TRBV12-4
j_gene: TRBJ1-5
len: 14
d_gene: -

CDR3aa: CASSLEPGRDNEQFF
CDR3nt: TGCGCCAGCAGCTTGGAACCGGGTCGGGACAATGAGCAGTTCTTC
abundance: -
v_gene: TRBV5-1
j_gene: TRBJ2-1
len: 15
d_gene: -

CDR3aa: CASSPRTGTYEQYF
CDR3nt: TGTGCCAGCAGTCCCCGGACAGGGACCTACGAGCAGTACTTC
abundance: few
v_gene: TRBV27
j_gene: TRBJ2-7
len: 14
d_gene: TRBD1

CDR3aa: CSARVSGSGANVLTF
CDR3nt: TGCAGTGCTAGAGTTTCAGGGTCTGGGGCCAACGTCCTGACTTTC
abundance: few
v_gene: TRBV20-1
j_gene: TRBJ2-6
len: 15
d_gene: -

CDR3aa: CASSLAGGAGFHEQYF
CDR3nt: TGTGCCAGCAGCTTGGCCGGCGGCGCGGGGTTTCACGAGCAGTACTTC
abundance: -
v_gene: TRBV5-6
j_gene: TRBJ2-7
len: 16
d_gene: -

CDR3aa: CASWRGDANTGELFF
CDR3nt: TGCGCCAGTTGGCGGGGGGACGCGAACACCGGGGAGCTGTTTTTT
abundance: few
v_gene: TRBV5-1
j_gene: TRBJ2-2
len: 15
d_gene: TRBD2

CDR3aa: CASRDRSSGISYNEQFF
CDR3nt: TGTGCCAGCAGAGACCGGTCTAGCGGGATTTCCTACAATGAGCAGTTCTTC
abundance: many
v_gene: TRBV6-2/TRBV6-3
j_gene: TRBJ2-1
len: 17
d_gene: TRBD2

CDR3aa: CASSQQGGYEQFF
CDR3nt: TGCGCCAGCAGCCAACAGGGTGGGTATGAGCAGTTCTTC
abundance: few
v_gene: TRBV11-1
j_gene: TRBJ2-1
len: 13
d_gene: -

CDR3aa: CASSEGAGGYTF
CDR3nt: TGTGCCAGCAGTGAAGGGGCCGGTGGCTACACCTTC
abundance: -
v_gene: TRBV6-1
j_gene: TRBJ1-2
len: 12
d_gene: -

CDR3aa: CASSSSPGQGGSYEQYF
CDR3nt: TGTGCCAGCAGTTCATCACCGGGACAGGGGGGTTCCTACGAGCAGTACTTC
abundance: -
v_gene: TRBV12-3/TRBV12-4
j_gene: TRBJ2-7
len: 17
d_gene: TRBD1

CDR3aa: CASSLGPRSSYEQYF
CDR3nt: TGTGCCAGCAGCTTGGGGCCAAGGTCCTCCTACGAGCAGTACTTC
abundance: few
v_gene: TRBV5-8
j_gene: TRBJ2-7
len: 15
d_gene: -

CDR3aa: CASRLASGGWEQFF
CDR3nt: TGTGCCAGCCGGTTGGCTAGCGGAGGTTGGGAGCAGTTCTTC
abundance: many
v_gene: TRBV12-3/TRBV12-4
j_gene: TRBJ2-1
len: 14
d_gene: TRBD2

CDR3aa: CSARMKRASYNEQFF
CDR3nt: TGCAGTGCTCGGATGAAGCGGGCCTCCTACAATGAGCAGTTCTTC
abundance: few
v_gene: TRBV20-1
j_gene: TRBJ2-1
len: 15
d_gene: -

CDR3aa: CASSLGSEFSYNEQFF
CDR3nt: TGTGCCAGCAGCCTTGGGTCGGAGTTCTCCTACAATGAGCAGTTCTTC
abundance: many
v_gene: TRBV3-1
j_gene: TRBJ2-1
len: 16
d_gene: -

CDR3aa: CASSPGARETGSYNEQFF
CDR3nt: TGTGCCAGCAGTCCCGGGGCGAGGGAGACAGGTTCCTACAATGAGCAGTTCTTC
abundance: many
v_gene: TRBV6-1
j_gene: TRBJ2-1
len: 18
d_gene: -

CDR3aa: CSARILGEQFF
CDR3nt: TGCAGTGCTAGGATACTAGGAGAGCAGTTCTTC
abundance: -
v_gene: TRBV20-1
j_gene: TRBJ2-1
len: 11
d_gene: -

CDR3aa: CAWSVIRDRSAFF
CDR3nt: TGTGCCTGGAGTGTCATTAGGGACCGGTCAGCTTTCTTT
abundance: many
v_gene: TRBV30
j_gene: TRBJ1-1
len: 13
d_gene: -

CDR3aa: CASSVNLDRGDNQPQHF
CDR3nt: TGTGCCAGCAGTGTAAACTTGGACAGGGGCGATAATCAGCCCCAGCATTTT
abundance: many
v_gene: TRBV2
j_gene: TRBJ1-5
len: 17
d_gene: TRBD1

CDR3aa: CASSQAGILRNVLTF
CDR3nt: TGTGCCAGCAGCCAAGCCGGGATATTACGGAACGTCCTGACTTTC
abundance: -
v_gene: TRBV14
j_gene: TRBJ2-6
len: 15
d_gene: -

CDR3aa: CASSPSGQGNQPQHF
CDR3nt: TGTGCCAGCAGCCCCTCGGGACAGGGGAATCAGCCCCAGCATTTT
abundance: many
v_gene: TRBV28
j_gene: TRBJ1-5
len: 15
d_gene: TRBD1